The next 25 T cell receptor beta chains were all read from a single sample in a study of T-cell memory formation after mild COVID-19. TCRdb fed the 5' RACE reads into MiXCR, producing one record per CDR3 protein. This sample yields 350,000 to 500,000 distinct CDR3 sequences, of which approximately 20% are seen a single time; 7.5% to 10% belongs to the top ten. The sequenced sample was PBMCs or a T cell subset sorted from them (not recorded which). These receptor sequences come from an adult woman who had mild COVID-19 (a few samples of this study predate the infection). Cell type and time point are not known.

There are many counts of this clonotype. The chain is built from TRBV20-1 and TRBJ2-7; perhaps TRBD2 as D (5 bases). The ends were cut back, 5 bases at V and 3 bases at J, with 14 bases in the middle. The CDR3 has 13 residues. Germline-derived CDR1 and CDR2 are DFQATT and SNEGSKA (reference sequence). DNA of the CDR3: TGCAGTGCTGCGGGCCTAGCTCTCTACGAGCAGTACTTC. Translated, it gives CSAAGLALYEQYF.

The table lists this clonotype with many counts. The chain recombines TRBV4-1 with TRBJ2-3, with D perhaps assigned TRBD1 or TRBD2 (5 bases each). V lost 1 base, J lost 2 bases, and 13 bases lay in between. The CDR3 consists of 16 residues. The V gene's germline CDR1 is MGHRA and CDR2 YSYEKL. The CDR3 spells CASSQVAAGTTDTQYF. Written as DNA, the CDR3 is TGCGCCAGCAGCCAAGTTGCGGCAGGGACCACAGATACGCAGTATTTT.

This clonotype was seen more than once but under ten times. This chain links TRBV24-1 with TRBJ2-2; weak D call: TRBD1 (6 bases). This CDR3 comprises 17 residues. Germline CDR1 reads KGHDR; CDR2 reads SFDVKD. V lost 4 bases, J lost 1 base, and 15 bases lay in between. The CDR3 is CATSDVAGTRNTGELFF. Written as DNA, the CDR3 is TGTGCCACCAGTGACGTCGCCGGGACAAGGAACACCGGGGAGCTGTTTTTT.

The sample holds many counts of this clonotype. CDR3 nucleotide sequence: TGTGCCAGCAGCCTGGACTTAAGCAATCAGCCCCAGCATTTT. Translation gives CASSLDLSNQPQHF. This chain links TRBV5-5 with TRBJ1-5; D is unresolved. Germline loops: CDR1 SGHKS, CDR2 YYEKEE (reference sequence). The ends were cut back, 4 bases at V and 1 base at J, with 9 bases in the middle. There are 14 residues in the CDR3.

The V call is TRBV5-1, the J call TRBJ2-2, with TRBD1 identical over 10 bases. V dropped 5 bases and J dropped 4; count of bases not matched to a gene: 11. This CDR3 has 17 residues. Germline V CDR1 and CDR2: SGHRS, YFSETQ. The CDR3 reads CASRERGDRGGTGELFF. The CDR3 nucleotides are TGCGCCAGCAGAGAAAGAGGGGACAGGGGAGGCACCGGGGAGCTGTTTTTT.

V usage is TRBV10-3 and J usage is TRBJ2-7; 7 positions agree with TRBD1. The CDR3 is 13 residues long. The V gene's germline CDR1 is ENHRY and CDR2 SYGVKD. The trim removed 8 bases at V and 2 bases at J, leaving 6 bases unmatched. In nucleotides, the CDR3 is TGTGCCATCGGTACAGGGGCTCCCTACGAGCAGTACTTC. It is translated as CAIGTGAPYEQYF.

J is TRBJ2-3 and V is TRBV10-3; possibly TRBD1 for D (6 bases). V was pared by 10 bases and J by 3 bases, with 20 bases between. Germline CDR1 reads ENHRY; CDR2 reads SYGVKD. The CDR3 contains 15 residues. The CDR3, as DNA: TGTGCCACCCGAGAAAAGGCTCAGGGGACAGATACGCAGTATTTT. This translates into CATREKAQGTDTQYF.

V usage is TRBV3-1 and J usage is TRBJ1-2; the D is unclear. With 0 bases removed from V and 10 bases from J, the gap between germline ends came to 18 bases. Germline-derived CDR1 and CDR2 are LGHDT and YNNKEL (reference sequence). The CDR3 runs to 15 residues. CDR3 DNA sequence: TGTGCCAGCAGCCAAGATCTGGGAGGTCGGGCGTCCTACACCTTC. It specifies CASSQDLGGRASYTF. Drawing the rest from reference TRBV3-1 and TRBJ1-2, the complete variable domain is DTAVSQTPKYLVTQMGNDKSIKCEQNLGHDTMYWYKQDSKKFLKIMFSYNNKELIINETVPNRFSPKSPDKAHLNLHINSLELGDSAVYFCASSQDLGGRASYTFGSGTRLTVV.

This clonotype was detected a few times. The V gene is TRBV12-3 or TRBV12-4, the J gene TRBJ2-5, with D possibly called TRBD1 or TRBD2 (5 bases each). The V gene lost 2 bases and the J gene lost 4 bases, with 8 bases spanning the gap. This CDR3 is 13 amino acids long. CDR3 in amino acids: CASSLFGAETQYF. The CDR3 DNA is TGTGCCAGCAGTTTATTCGGGGCAGAGACCCAGTACTTC.

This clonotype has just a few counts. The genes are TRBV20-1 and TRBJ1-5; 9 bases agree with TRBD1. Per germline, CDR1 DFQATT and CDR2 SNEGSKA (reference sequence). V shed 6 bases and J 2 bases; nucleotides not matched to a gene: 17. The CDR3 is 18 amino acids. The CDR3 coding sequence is TGCAGTGCCCAGCAGTATCCGGGACAGGGTGCCGGCAATCAGCCCCAGCATTTT. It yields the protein CSAQQYPGQGAGNQPQHF.

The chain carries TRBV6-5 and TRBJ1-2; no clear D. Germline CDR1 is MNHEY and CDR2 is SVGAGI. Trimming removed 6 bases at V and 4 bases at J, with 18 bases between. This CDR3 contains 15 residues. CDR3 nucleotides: TGTGCCAGCAGCCCCGATGGGTGGAACTTCTATGGCTACACCTTC. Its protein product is CASSPDGWNFYGYTF.

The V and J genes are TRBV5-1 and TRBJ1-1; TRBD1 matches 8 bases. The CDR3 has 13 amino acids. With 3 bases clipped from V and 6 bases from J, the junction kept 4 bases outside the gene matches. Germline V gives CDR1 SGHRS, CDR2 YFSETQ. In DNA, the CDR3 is TGCGCCAGCAGCTCCTCAGGGGGCCCTGAAGCTTTCTTT. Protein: CASSSSGGPEAFF. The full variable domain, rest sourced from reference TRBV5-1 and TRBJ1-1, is KAGVTQTPRYLIKTRGQQVTLSCSPISGHRSVSWYQQTPGQGLQFLFEYFSETQRNKGNFPGRFSGRQFSNSRSEMNVSTLELGDSALYLCASSSSGGPEAFFGQGTRLTVV.

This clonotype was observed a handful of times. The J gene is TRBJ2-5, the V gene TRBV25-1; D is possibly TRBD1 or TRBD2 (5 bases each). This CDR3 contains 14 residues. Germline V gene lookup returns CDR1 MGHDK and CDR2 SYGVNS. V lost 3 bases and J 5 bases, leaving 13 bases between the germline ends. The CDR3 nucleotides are TGTGCCAGCAGTGAGGGGGTGATGGCGGAGACCCAGTACTTC. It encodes CASSEGVMAETQYF.

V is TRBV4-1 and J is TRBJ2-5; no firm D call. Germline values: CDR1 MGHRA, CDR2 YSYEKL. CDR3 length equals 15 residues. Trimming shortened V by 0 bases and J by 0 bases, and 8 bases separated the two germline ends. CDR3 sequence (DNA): TGCGCCAGCAGCCAAGAAGAAAGGTACCAAGAGACCCAGTACTTC. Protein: CASSQEERYQETQYF.

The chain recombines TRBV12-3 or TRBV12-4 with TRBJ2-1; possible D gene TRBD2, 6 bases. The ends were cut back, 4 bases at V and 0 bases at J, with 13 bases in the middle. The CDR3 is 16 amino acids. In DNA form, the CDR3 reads TGTGCCAGCAGTTCCAGCGGGCAGAGCTCCTACAATGAGCAGTTCTTC. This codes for CASSSSGQSSYNEQFF.

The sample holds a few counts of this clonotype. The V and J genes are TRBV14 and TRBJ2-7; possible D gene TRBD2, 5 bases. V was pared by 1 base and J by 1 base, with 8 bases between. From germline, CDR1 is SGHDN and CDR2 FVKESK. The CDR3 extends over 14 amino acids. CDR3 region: CASSQVRGSYEQYF. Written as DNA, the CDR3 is TGTGCCAGCAGCCAAGTCCGGGGATCCTACGAGCAGTACTTC.

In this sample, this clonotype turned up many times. CDR3 region: CASSLEPSSYNEQFF. Written as DNA, the CDR3 is TGCGCCAGCAGCTTGGAGCCGAGCTCCTACAATGAGCAGTTCTTC. The genes are TRBV5-1 and TRBJ2-1; D gene uncertain. Trimming removed 0 bases at V and 0 bases at J, with 7 bases between. Per the germline V gene, CDR1 is SGHRS and CDR2 is YFSETQ. CDR3 length: 15 amino acids.

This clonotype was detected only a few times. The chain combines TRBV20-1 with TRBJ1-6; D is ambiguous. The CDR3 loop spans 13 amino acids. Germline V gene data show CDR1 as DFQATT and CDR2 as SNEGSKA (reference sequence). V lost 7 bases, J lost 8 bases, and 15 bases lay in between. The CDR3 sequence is CSVQNTEHSPLHF. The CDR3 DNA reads TGCAGTGTTCAAAACACCGAACATTCACCCCTCCACTTT.

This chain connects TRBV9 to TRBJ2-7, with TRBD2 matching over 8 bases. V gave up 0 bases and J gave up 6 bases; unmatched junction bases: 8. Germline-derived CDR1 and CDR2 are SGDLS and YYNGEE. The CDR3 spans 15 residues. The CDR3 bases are TGTGCCAGCAGCGTAGCGGTAGTAGGACTAGCCGAGCAGTACTTC. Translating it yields CASSVAVVGLAEQYF. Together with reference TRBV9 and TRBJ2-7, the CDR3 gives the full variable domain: DSGVTQTPKHLITATGQRVTLRCSPRSGDLSVYWYQQSLDQGLQFLIQYYNGEERAKGNILERFSAQQFPDLHSELNLSSLELGDSALYFCASSVAVVGLAEQYFGPGTRLTVT.

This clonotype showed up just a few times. This CDR3 is CASRETTSTDTQYF. CDR3 DNA sequence: TGTGCCAGCAGGGAGACAACTAGCACAGATACGCAGTATTTT. V is TRBV12-3 or TRBV12-4 and J is TRBJ2-3; unclear D gene. CDR3 length: 14 amino acids. The germline V and J ends were trimmed by 6 bases and 0 bases, with 10 bases remaining between them.

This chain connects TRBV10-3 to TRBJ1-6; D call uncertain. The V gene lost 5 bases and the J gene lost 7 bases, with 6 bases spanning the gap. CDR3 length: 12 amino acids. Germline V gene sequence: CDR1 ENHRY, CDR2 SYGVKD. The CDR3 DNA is TGTGCCATCAGTACTGGGAATTCACCCCTCCACTTT. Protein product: CAISTGNSPLHF.

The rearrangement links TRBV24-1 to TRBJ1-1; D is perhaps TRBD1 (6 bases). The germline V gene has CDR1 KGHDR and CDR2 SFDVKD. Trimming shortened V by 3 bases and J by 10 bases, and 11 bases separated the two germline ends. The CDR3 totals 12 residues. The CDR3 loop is CATSDGTFTAFF. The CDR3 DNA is TGTGCCACCAGTGATGGGACATTTACAGCTTTCTTT.

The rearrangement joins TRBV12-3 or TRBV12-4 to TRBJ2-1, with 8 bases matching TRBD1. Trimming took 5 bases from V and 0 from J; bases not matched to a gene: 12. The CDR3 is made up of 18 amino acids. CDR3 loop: CASSPPGQAISSYNEQFF. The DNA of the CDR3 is TGTGCCAGCAGTCCACCGGGACAGGCGATTAGCTCCTACAATGAGCAGTTCTTC.

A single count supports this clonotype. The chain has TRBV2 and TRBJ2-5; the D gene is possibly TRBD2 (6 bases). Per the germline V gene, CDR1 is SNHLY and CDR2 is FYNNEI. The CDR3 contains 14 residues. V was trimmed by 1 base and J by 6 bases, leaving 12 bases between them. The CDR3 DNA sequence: TGTGCCAGCAGTGAAGTGTCGGGGGTAAAGACCCAGTACTTC. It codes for CASSEVSGVKTQYF.

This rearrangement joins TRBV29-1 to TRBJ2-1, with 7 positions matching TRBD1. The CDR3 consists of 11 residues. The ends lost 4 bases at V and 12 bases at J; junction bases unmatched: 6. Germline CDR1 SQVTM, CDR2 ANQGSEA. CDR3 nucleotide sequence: TGCAGCGTTGTGGTGACAGGGTGGCAGTTCTTC. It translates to CSVVVTGWQFF.